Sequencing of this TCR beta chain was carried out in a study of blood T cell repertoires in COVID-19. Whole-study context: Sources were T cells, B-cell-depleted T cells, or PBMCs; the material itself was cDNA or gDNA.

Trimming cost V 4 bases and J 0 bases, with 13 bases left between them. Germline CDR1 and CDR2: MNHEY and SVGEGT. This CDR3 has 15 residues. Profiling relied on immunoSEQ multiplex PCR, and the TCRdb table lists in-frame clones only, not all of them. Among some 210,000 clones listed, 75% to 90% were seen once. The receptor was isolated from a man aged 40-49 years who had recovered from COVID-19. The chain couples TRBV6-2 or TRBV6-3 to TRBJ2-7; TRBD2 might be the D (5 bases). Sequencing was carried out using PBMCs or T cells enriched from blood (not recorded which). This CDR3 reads CASSSTGSFSYEQYF. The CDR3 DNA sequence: TGTGCCAGCAGTTCCACGGGGTCTTTCTCCTACGAGCAGTACTTC.